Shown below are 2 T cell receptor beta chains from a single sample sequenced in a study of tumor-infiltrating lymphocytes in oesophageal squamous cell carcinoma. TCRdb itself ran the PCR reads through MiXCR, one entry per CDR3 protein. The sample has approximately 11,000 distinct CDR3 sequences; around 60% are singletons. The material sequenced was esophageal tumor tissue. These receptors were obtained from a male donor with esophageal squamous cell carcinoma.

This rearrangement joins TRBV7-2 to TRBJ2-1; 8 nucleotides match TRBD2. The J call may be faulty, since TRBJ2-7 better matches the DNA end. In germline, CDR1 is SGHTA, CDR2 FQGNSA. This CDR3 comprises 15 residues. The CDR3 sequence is CASSGGGTRVHEQYF. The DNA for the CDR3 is TGTGCCAGCAGCGGAGGTGGGACTAGAGTCCACGAGCAGTACTTC.

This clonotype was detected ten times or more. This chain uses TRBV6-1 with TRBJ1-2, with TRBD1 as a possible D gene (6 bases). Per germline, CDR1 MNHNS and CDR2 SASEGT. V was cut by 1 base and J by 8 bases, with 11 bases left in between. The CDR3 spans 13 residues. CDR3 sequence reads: CASSEGGDRGYTF. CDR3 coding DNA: TGTGCCAGCAGTGAAGGTGGAGACAGGGGCTACACCTTC.